The 4 T cell receptor beta chains presented below share a single source sample, sequenced in a study of cytomegalovirus exposure and HLA in healthy donors. PCR primers comprised 60 Vbeta and 13 Jbeta primers. Only in-frame clones appear in the TCRdb table, and some are missing; sequencing was by immunoSEQ multiplex PCR. The top ten clones hold 0.9% to 1.1% of a sample with some 170,000 clones, around 76% of them seen once. Sequenced input: PBMCs. These receptors originate from a woman between 40 and 50 years old in good health and CMV-seronegative.

V gene TRBV27 combines with J gene TRBJ2-7; 7 bases map to TRBD1. V lost 3 bases to trimming and J lost 6 bases; unmatched junction nucleotides: 5. Germline CDR1 is MNHEY and CDR2 is SMNVEV (reference sequence). This CDR3 is 13 amino acids long. The CDR3 DNA is TGTGCCAGCAGTTTTTCGACAGGGCTCGAGCAGTACTTC. Translating it yields CASSFSTGLEQYF.

This chain links TRBV6-5 with TRBJ2-2; TRBD2 agrees at 11 bases. After removal of 10 bases from V and 6 bases from J, the junction contained 10 bases not matched to a gene. This CDR3 comprises 15 residues. The germline V gene encodes CDR1 MNHEY and CDR2 SVGAGI. The CDR3 coding sequence is TGTGCCATCAAGTGGCTAGCGGGAGGAGCCGGGGAGCTGTTTTTT. Translating gives CAIKWLAGGAGELFF.

The chain couples TRBV11-2 to TRBJ2-1; 9 positions match TRBD2. Germline-derived CDR1 and CDR2 are SGHAT and FQNNGV. V gave up 5 bases and J gave up 5 bases; unmatched junction bases: 4. The CDR3 covers 14 residues. The CDR3 here is CASSTGTSNNEQFF. The CDR3 nucleotides are TGTGCCAGCAGCACCGGGACTAGCAACAATGAGCAGTTCTTC.

J is TRBJ2-5 and V is TRBV27, with D possibly matching TRBD1 (5 bases). The CDR3 totals 13 residues. Germline CDR1 and CDR2: MNHEY and SMNVEV (reference sequence). The V gene lost 6 bases and the J gene lost 4 bases, with 12 bases spanning the gap. The CDR3 DNA is TGTGCCAGCAGACCAGGGAACCTAGAGACCCAGTACTTC. Encoded protein: CASRPGNLETQYF.